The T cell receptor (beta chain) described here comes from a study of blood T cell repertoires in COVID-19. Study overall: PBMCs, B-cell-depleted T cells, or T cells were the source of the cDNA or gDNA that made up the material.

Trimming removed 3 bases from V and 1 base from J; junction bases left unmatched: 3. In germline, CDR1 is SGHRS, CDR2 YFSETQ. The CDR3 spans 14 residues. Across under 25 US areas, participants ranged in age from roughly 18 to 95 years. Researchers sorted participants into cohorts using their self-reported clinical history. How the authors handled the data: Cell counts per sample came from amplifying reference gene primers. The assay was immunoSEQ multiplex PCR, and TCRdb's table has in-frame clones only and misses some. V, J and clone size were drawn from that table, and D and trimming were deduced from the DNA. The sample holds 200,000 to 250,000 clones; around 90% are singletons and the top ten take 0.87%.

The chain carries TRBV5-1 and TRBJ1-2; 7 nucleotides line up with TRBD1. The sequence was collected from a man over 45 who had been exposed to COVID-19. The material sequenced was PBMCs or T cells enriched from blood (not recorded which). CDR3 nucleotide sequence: TGCGCCAGCAGCTACGACAGGGTTAACTATGGCTACACCTTC. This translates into CASSYDRVNYGYTF.